Listed below are T cell receptor beta chains from one sample, sequenced in a study of T cells in tumors after PD-1 blockade. Sequencing used immunoSEQ multiplex PCR; TCRdb keeps in-frame clones, though not all of them. The top ten clones hold about 9% of a sample with around 45,000 clones, around four fifths of them seen once. The source was PBMCs, collected before anti-PD-1 therapy. These receptors all stem from a human donor with advanced basal cell or squamous cell carcinoma (not recorded which). Each CDR3 is given with its conserved first and last residue. D genes are given only for firm matches.

j_call d_call v_call cdr3_nt cdr3_aa
TRBJ2-1 - TRBV5-1 TGCGCCAGCAGCTTTCAACAGGGCTGGGAGCAGTTCTTC CASSFQQGWEQFF
TRBJ1-2 - TRBV6-6 TGTGCCATCCCGAACTTTACGGGCTATGGCTACACCTTC CAIPNFTGYGYTF
TRBJ1-4 - TRBV28 TGTGCCAGCAATTTATACAGGGCAACTAATGAAAAACTGTTTTTT CASNLYRATNEKLFF
TRBJ2-1 TRBD1 TRBV29-1 TGCAGCGTTGCGGCCAGGGGGCGGGGTGAGCAGTTCTTC CSVAARGRGEQFF
TRBJ2-5 - TRBV18 TGTGCCAGCTCACCAGGGAGTTCAGAGACCCAGTACTTC CASSPGSSETQYF
TRBJ2-7 TRBD1 TRBV6-5 TGTGCCAGCAGTTACGCCCGGGACAGGTCCTACGAGCAGTACTTC CASSYARDRSYEQYF
TRBJ2-7 - TRBV21-1 TGTGCCAGCAGCAAAAAATCGGACAGAGACAGCTCCTACGAGCAGTACTTC CASSKKSDRDSSYEQYF
TRBJ2-1 - TRBV5-1 TGCGCCAGCAGCTTTAGCTTTGAGCAGTTCTTC CASSFSFEQFF
TRBJ2-7 TRBD2 TRBV10-3 TGTGCCATCAGTGAGTCAATAGCGGGAACCTACGAGCAGTACTTC CAISESIAGTYEQYF
TRBJ1-5 - TRBV19 TGTGCCAGTAGTCCCATCGGACGGAATCAGCCCCAGCATTTT CASSPIGRNQPQHF
TRBJ1-2 - TRBV2 TGTGCCAGCAGTGAACAGGGCGGCTACACCTTC CASSEQGGYTF
TRBJ2-3 TRBD1 TRBV4-1 TGCGCCAGCAGCCAAGGACAGGGCAATATAGATACGCAGTATTTT CASSQGQGNIDTQYF